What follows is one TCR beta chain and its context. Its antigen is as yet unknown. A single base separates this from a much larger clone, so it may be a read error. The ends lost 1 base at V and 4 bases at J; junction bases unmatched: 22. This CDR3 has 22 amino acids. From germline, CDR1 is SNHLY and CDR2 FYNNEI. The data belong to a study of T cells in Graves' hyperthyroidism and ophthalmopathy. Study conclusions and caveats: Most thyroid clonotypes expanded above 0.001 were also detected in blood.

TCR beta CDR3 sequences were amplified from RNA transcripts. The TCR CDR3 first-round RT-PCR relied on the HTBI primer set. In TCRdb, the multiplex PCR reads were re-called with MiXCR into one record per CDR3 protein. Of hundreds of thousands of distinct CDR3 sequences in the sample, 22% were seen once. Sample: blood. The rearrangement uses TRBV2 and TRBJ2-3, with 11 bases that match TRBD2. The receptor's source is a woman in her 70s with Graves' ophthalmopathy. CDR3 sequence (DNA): TGTGCCAGCAGTGAAGAACCCCTAACCATAAGCCAACTAGCGGGAGTTTCAGATACGCAGTATTTT. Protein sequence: CASSEEPLTISQLAGVSDTQYF.